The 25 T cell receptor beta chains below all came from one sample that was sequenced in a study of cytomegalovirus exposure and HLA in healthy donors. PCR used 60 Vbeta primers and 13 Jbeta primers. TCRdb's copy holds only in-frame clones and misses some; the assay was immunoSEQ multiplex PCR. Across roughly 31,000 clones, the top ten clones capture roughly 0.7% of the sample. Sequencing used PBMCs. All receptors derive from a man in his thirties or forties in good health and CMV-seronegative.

CDR3 sequence: CASSSLGAFGGRAGADTQYF. CDR3 sequence (DNA): TGCGCCAGCAGCTCGCTGGGGGCTTTCGGCGGGAGGGCCGGGGCAGATACGCAGTATTTT. The chain carries TRBV5-1 and TRBJ2-3, with 9 nucleotides matching TRBD2. The CDR3 sequence is 20 residues long. Germline loops: CDR1 SGHRS, CDR2 YFSETQ. Germline trimming cut 3 bases from V and 4 bases from J; bases unmatched to any gene: 21.

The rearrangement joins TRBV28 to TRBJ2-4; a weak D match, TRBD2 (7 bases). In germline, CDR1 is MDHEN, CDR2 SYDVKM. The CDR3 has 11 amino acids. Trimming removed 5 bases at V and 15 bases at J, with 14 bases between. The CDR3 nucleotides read TGTGCCAGCAGTCCGGGGGGCGCGAGGTACTTC. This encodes CASSPGGARYF. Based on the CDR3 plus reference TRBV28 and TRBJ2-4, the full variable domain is DVKVTQSSRYLVKRTGEKVFLECVQDMDHENMFWYRQDPGLGLRLIYFSYDVKMKEKGDIPEGYSVSREKKERFSLILESASTNQTSMYLCASSPGGARYFGAGTRLSVL.

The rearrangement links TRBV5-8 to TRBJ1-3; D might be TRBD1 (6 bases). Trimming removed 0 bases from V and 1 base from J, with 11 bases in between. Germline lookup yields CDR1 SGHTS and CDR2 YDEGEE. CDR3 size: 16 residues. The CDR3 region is CASSLDMTGSGNTIYF. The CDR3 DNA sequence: TGTGCCAGCAGCTTGGATATGACAGGATCTGGAAACACCATATATTTT.

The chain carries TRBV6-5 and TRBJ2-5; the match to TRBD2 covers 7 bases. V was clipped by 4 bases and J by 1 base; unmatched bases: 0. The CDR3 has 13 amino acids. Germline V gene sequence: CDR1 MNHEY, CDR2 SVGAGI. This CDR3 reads CASSSSGQETQYF. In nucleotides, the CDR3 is TGTGCCAGCAGTTCTAGCGGCCAAGAGACCCAGTACTTC.

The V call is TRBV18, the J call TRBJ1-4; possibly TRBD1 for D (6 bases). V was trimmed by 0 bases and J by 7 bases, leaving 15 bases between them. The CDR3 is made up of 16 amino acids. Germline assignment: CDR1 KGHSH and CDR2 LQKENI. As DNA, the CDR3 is TGTGCCAGCTCACCACCGAATGCCGGGACATCTGAAAAACTGTTTTTT. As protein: CASSPPNAGTSEKLFF. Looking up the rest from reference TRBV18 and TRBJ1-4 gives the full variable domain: NAGVMQNPRHLVRRRGQEARLRCSPMKGHSHVYWYRQLPEEGLKFMVYLQKENIIDESGMPKERFSAEFPKEGPSILRIQQVVRGDSAAYFCASSPPNAGTSEKLFFGSGTQLSVL.

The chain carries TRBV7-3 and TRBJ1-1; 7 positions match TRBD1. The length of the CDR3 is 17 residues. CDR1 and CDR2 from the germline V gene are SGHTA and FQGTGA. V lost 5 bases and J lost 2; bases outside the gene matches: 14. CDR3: CASSPSPTGFDNTEAFF. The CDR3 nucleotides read TGTGCCAGCAGCCCTAGTCCGACAGGGTTTGATAACACTGAAGCTTTCTTT.

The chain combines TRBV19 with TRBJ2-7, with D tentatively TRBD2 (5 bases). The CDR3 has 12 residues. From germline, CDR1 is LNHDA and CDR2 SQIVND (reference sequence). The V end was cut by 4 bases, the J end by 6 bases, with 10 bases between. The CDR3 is CASSKLESEQYF. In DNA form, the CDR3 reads TGTGCCAGTAGTAAACTAGAAAGCGAGCAGTACTTC.

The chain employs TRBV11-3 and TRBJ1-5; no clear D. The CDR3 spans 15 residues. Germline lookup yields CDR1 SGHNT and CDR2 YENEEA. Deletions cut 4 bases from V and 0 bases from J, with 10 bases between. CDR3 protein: CASSYNKFSNQPQHF. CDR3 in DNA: TGTGCCAGCAGCTATAACAAGTTTAGCAATCAGCCCCAGCATTTT.

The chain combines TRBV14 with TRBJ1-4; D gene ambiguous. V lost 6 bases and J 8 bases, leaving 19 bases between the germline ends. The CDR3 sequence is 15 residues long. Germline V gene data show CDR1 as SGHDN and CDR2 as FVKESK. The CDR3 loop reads CASSPRTEKSEKLFF. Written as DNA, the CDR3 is TGTGCCAGCAGTCCACGGACTGAGAAGAGCGAAAAACTGTTTTTT. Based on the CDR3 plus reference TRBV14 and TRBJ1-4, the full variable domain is EAGVTQFPSHSVIEKGQTVTLRCDPISGHDNLYWYRRVMGKEIKFLLHFVKESKQDESGMPNNRFLAERTGGTYSTLKVQPAELEDSGVYFCASSPRTEKSEKLFFGSGTQLSVL.

DNA of the CDR3: TGTGCCAGCAGACAGGGGCGGATCTCAACTAATGAAAAACTGTTTTTT. Protein product: CASRQGRISTNEKLFF. The genes are TRBV2 and TRBJ1-4, with TRBD1 identical over 7 bases. CDR1 and CDR2 from the germline V gene are SNHLY and FYNNEI. The CDR3 runs 16 residues. Trimming took 6 bases from V and 0 from J; bases not matched to a gene: 7.

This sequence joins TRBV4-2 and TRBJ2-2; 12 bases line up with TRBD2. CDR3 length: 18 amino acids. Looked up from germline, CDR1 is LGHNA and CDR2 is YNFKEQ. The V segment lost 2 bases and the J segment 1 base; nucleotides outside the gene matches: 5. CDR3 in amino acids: CASSQKPSGGGNTGELFF. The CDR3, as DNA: TGTGCCAGCAGCCAAAAACCTAGCGGGGGGGGGAACACCGGGGAGCTGTTTTTT.

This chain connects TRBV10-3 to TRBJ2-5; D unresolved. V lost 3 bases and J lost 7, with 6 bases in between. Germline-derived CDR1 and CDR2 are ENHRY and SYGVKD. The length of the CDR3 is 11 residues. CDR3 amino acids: CAISERVTQYF. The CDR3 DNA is TGTGCCATCAGTGAACGCGTGACCCAGTACTTC.

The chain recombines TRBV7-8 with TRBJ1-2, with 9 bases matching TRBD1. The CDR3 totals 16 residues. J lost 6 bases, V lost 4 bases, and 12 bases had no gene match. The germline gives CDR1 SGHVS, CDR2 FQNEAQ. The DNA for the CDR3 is TGTGCCAGCAGCTGGCCGGGACAGGGAAAAGGCGATGGCTACACCTTC. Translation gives CASSWPGQGKGDGYTF.

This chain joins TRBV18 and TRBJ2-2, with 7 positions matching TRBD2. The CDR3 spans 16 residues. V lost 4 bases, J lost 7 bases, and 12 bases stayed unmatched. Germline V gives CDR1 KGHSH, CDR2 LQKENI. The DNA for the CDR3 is TGTGCCAGCTCACGAGCTCTTGCGGCGGGGGACGGGGAGCTGTTTTTT. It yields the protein CASSRALAAGDGELFF.

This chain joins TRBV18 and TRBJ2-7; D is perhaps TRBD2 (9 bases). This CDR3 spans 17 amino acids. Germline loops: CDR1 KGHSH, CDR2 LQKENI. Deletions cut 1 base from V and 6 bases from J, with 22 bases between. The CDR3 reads CASSPRSPAGGQGEQYF. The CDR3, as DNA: TGTGCCAGCTCACCACGGAGCCCAGCGGGAGGACAGGGCGAGCAGTACTTC.

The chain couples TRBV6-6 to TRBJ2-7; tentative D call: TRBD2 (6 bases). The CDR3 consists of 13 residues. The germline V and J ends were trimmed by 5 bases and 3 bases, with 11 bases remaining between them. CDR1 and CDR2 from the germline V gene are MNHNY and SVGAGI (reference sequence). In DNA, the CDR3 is TGTGCCAGCAGTATCCGGGAGAACTACGAGCAGTACTTC. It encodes CASSIRENYEQYF.

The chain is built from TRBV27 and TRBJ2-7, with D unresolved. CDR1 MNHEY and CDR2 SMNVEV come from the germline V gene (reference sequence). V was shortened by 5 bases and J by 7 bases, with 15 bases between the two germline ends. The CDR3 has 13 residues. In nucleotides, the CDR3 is TGTGCCAGCAGTCCCCCCCTAACTATGGAGCAGTACTTC. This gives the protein CASSPPLTMEQYF.

The CDR3 sequence: CASSIGGQGERETQYF. The CDR3 coding sequence is TGTGCCAGTAGTATAGGGGGACAGGGGGAAAGGGAGACCCAGTACTTC. The chain couples TRBV19 to TRBJ2-5; TRBD1 agrees at 11 bases. Germline CDR1 is LNHDA and CDR2 is SQIVND (reference sequence). With V trimmed by 1 base and J by 5 bases, 6 bases remained unmatched. The CDR3 totals 16 residues. Variable domain in full (rest from reference TRBV19 and TRBJ2-5): DGGITQSPKYLFRKEGQNVTLSCEQNLNHDAMYWYRQDPGQGLRLIYYSQIVNDFQKGDIAEGYSVSREKKESFPLTVTSAQKNPTAFYLCASSIGGQGERETQYFGPGTRLLVL.

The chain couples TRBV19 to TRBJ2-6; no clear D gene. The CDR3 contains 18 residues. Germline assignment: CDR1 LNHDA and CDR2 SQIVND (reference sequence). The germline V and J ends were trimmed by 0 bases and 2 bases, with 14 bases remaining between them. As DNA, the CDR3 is TGTGCCAGTAGTATAGATCTCGAGGCCGGCACTGGGGCCAACGTCCTGACTTTC. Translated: CASSIDLEAGTGANVLTF.

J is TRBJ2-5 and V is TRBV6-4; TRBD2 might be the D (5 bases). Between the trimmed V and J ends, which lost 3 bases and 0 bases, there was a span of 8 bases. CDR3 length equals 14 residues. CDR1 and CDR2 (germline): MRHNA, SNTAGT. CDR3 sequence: CASSEGSDQETQYF. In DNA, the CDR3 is TGTGCCAGCAGTGAGGGTAGCGACCAAGAGACCCAGTACTTC.

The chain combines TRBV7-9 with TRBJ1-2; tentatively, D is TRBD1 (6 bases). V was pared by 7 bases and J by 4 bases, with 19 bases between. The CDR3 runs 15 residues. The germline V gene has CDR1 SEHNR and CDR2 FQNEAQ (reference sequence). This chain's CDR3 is CASTTWEGGRYGYTF. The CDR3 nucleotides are TGTGCCAGCACCACATGGGAGGGGGGCCGCTATGGCTACACCTTC. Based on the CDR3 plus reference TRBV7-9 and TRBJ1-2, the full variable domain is DTGVSQNPRHKITKRGQNVTFRCDPISEHNRLYWYRQTLGQGPEFLTYFQNEAQLEKSRLLSDRFSAERPKGSFSTLEIQRTEQGDSAMYLCASTTWEGGRYGYTFGSGTRLTVV.

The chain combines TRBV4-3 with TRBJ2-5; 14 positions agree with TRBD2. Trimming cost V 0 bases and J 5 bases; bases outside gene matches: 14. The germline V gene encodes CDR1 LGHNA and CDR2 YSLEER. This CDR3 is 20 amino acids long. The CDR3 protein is CASSQDHRGTSGGFWETQYF. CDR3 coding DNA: TGCGCCAGCAGCCAAGACCACCGAGGGACTAGCGGGGGTTTTTGGGAGACCCAGTACTTC.

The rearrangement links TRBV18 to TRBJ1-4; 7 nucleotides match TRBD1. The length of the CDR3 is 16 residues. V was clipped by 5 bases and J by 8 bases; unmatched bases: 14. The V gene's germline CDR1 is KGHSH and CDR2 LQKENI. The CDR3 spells CASSEFRQGVKEKLFF. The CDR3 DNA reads TGTGCCAGCTCAGAGTTTAGACAGGGTGTGAAAGAAAAACTGTTTTTT.

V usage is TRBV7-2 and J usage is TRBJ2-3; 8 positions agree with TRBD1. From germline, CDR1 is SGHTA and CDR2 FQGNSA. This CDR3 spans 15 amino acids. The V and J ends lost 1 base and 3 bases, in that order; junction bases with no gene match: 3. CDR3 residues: CASSLGQGATDTQYF. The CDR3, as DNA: TGTGCCAGCAGCTTAGGGCAGGGGGCAACAGATACGCAGTATTTT.

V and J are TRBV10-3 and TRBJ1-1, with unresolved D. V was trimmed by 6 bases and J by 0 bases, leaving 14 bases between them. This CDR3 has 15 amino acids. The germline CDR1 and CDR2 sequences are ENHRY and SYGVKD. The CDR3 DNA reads TGTGCCATCAGCCCCATAAGACTGCTGAACACTGAAGCTTTCTTT. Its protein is CAISPIRLLNTEAFF.